This TCR beta chain comes out of a study of Ad26.COV2.S vaccination and SARS-CoV-2 variants. Study-level results: Vaccine recipients and placebo recipients showed similar non-spike TCR breadth. Reported findings describe substantial breadth in spike-specific CD8+ and CD4+ T cell responses following vaccination.

As for this clone: Its antigen is undetermined.

CDR1 and CDR2 from the germline V gene are SEHNR and FQNEAQ (reference sequence). The CDR3 runs to 14 residues. The V end was cut by 8 bases, the J end by 4 bases, with 15 bases between. The data were produced by immunoSEQ multiplex PCR, yet TCRdb's version contains in-frame clones alone and is incomplete. The table has under 95,000 clones, roughly 84% seen once. The source material was peripheral blood, sampled after recovery from COVID-19. The chain uses TRBV7-9 and TRBJ2-1; D remains ambiguous. The sequence was collected from a human donor who had recovered from COVID-19. DNA for the CDR3: TGTGCCAGCGGTTATGGCCTCCAATACAATGAGCAGTTCTTC. It specifies CASGYGLQYNEQFF.